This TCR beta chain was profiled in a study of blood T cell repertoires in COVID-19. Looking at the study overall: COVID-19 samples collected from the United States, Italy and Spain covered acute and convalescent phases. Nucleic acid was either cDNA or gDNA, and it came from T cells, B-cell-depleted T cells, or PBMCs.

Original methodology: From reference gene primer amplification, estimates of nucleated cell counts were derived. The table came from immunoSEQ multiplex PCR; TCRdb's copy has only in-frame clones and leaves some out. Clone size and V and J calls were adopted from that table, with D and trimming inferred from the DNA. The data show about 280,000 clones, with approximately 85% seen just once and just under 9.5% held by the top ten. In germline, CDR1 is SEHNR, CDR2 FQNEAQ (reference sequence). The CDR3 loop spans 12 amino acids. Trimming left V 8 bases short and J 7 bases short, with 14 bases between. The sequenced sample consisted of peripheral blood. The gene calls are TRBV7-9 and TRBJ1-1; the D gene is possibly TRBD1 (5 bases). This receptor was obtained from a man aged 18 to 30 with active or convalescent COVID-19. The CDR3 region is CASQVGQGEAFF. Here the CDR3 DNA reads TGTGCCAGCCAAGTAGGGCAGGGTGAAGCTTTCTTT.